The clone carrying this TCR beta chain has a count of ten or more. No antigen is known for it. These data come from a study of glioma-infiltrating T cells. Study-wide points: Gliomas, especially low-grade, showed above-expected tissue-blood divergence; non-neoplastic patients showed below.

TCR alpha and beta CDR3 regions were amplified from RNA using iRepertoire nested multiplex PCR. Each CDR3 protein gets one entry after TCRdb re-called the multiplex PCR reads with MiXCR. Of some 160,000 distinct CDR3 sequences listed, under 55% are singletons. Germline V CDR1 and CDR2: LNHDA, SQIVND (reference sequence). The CDR3 totals 15 residues. The V segment lost 5 bases and the J segment 9 bases; nucleotides outside the gene matches: 9. The sample consisted of glioma tissue, nonneoplastic brain tissue, or PBMCs (not recorded which). This TCR was sampled from a human donor with low-grade glioma or glioblastoma, undergoing nonglioma brain surgery, or in good health (not recorded which). The chain couples TRBV19 to TRBJ2-1; the match to TRBD2 covers 11 bases. The CDR3 bases are TGTGCCAGTAGTCTCGGACTAGCGGGTAGTCCTGAGCAGTTCTTC. As protein: CASSLGLAGSPEQFF.